Below, 31 T cell receptor beta chains from the same sample are listed, as sequenced in a study of regulatory T cells in long-lasting Graves disease. Time point denoted: newly diagnosed GD, antithyroid drugs for less than 3 months. Extracted PBMC RNA gave rise to the TCR library. iRepertoire HTBI primers and Arm-PCR of CDR3 regions built TCR beta libraries. From the multiplex PCR reads, TCRdb called clonotypes with MiXCR, one entry per CDR3 protein. Among about 320,000 distinct CDR3 sequences listed, about 20% were seen once. Sequencing was performed on peripheral blood mononuclear cells (PBMCs), taken at new diagnosis, from a patient treated with antithyroid drugs. These receptors all come from a female donor with Graves disease.

There are many counts of this clonotype. The chain is built from TRBV30 and TRBJ1-3, with 8 bases lining up with TRBD1. Germline loops: CDR1 GTSNPN, CDR2 SVGIG (reference sequence). V shed 3 bases, J shed 0 bases, and the junction held 4 bases outside the gene matches. The CDR3 totals 15 residues. CDR3 protein: CAWRTQGGSGNTIYF. The CDR3 bases are TGTGCCTGGAGAACACAGGGGGGCTCTGGAAACACCATATATTTT.

The chain has TRBV7-3 and TRBJ2-1, with 11 bases lining up with TRBD2. The junction had 7 bases not matched to a gene; V was cut back by 5 bases and J by 7 bases. Germline CDR1 reads SGHTA; CDR2 reads FQGTGA. This CDR3 spans 15 amino acids. CDR3 in DNA: TGTGCCAGCAGCGCTTTAGCGGGAGGGCCTAATGAGCAGTTCTTC. This sequence encodes CASSALAGGPNEQFF.

The table lists this clonotype with a few counts. The chain uses TRBV19 and TRBJ1-2; no definite D call. Trimming took 4 bases from V and 5 from J, leaving 23 bases between them. The germline CDR1 and CDR2 sequences are LNHDA and SQIVND (reference sequence). CDR3 length equals 17 residues. This chain's CDR3 is CASSTKKLRDGRYGYTF. Written as DNA, the CDR3 is TGTGCCAGTAGTACCAAGAAGCTGAGAGACGGGAGATATGGCTACACCTTC.

This clonotype was seen many times. The V gene is TRBV12-3 or TRBV12-4, the J gene TRBJ1-1, with D unclear. CDR3 length: 15 residues. Trimming pared 6 bases from V and 4 bases from J, leaving 18 bases between. DNA of the CDR3: TGTGCCAGCAGCTGGCCCGGGAGATCAGGCACTGAAGCTTTCTTT. Its protein product is CASSWPGRSGTEAFF.

Comment on this clonotype: A much larger clone lies one base from this, so it may be a read error. The V and J genes are TRBV5-5 and TRBJ2-5, with 13 bases that match TRBD2. The CDR3 extends over 16 amino acids. The germline CDR1 and CDR2 sequences are SGHKS and YYEKEE (reference sequence). Trimming cost V 3 bases and J 5 bases; bases outside gene matches: 7. In nucleotides, the CDR3 is TGTGCCAGCAGCTGGGGGACTAGCGGGATTTGGGAGACCCAGTACTTC. Protein sequence: CASSWGTSGIWETQYF.

This chain links TRBV7-2 with TRBJ1-1; D remains unclear. The germline V gene encodes CDR1 SGHTA and CDR2 FQGNSA. This CDR3 is 14 amino acids long. V lost 4 bases and J lost 3, with 12 bases in between. The CDR3 DNA reads as TGTGCCAGCAGCTCGCCCCGGGCCTACACTGAAGCTTTCTTT. Encoded protein: CASSSPRAYTEAFF. The full variable domain, completed using reference TRBV7-2 and TRBJ1-1, is GAGVSQSPSNKVTEKGKDVELRCDPISGHTALYWYRQSLGQGLEFLIYFQGNSAPDKSGLPSDRFSAERTGGSVSTLTIQRTQQEDSAVYLCASSSPRAYTEAFFGQGTRLTVV.

This clonotype occurred many times. The chain combines TRBV6-1 with TRBJ2-7; 9 nucleotides agree with TRBD2. Germline V lookup: CDR1 MNHNS, CDR2 SASEGT. CDR3 length equals 20 residues. The V segment lost 6 bases and the J segment 0 bases; nucleotides outside the gene matches: 21. The CDR3 region is CASSTILQTSGHQDSYEQYF. The DNA for the CDR3 is TGTGCCAGCAGCACCATCTTACAGACTAGCGGCCATCAAGACTCCTACGAGCAGTACTTC.

This clonotype was seen more than once but under ten times. The CDR3 DNA reads as TGCGCCAGCAGCCTGGAGCCCGGGGTCACCGGGGAGCTGTTTTTT. Translated, it gives CASSLEPGVTGELFF. The rearrangement links TRBV5-1 to TRBJ2-2, with a weak D call TRBD2 (5 bases). The germline V gene has CDR1 SGHRS and CDR2 YFSETQ. Trimming left V 4 bases short and J 4 bases short, with 14 bases between. The CDR3 length is 15 residues.

This clonotype was observed a few times. The chain is built from TRBV3-1 and TRBJ2-2; tentative D call: TRBD1 (7 bases). Trimming left V 8 bases short and J 5 bases short, with 15 bases between. The CDR3 is made up of 14 amino acids. CDR1 is LGHDT, CDR2 YNNKEL, per germline (reference sequence). The CDR3 reads CASRKEGATGELFF. The CDR3 region has the DNA TGTGCCAGCCGAAAGGAGGGGGCAACCGGGGAGCTGTTTTTT.

This clonotype was counted ten times or more. This chain uses TRBV12-3 or TRBV12-4 with TRBJ2-1; 7 positions agree with TRBD1. The CDR3 is 14 residues long. With 2 bases clipped from V and 4 bases from J, the junction kept 2 bases outside the gene matches. CDR3 amino acids: CASSLRQGYNEQFF. As DNA, the CDR3 is TGTGCCAGCAGTTTAAGACAGGGTTACAATGAGCAGTTCTTC.

This clonotype has a count of ten or more. This chain joins TRBV28 and TRBJ2-7; the match to TRBD2 covers 8 bases. V lost 5 bases, J lost 0 bases, and 9 bases stayed unmatched. This CDR3 has 16 residues. Germline lookup yields CDR1 MDHEN and CDR2 SYDVKM. The CDR3 DNA sequence: TGTGCCAGCAGTACCCCATGGCGGGGGGTCTCCTACGAGCAGTACTTC. Its translation is CASSTPWRGVSYEQYF.

The genes are TRBV5-8 and TRBJ1-1; the D gene is possibly TRBD1 (5 bases). The length of the CDR3 is 14 residues. Germline CDR1 SGHTS, CDR2 YDEGEE. Trimming took 1 base from V and 5 from J, leaving 12 bases between them. The CDR3 sequence: CASSLRGGETEAFF. CDR3 DNA sequence: TGTGCCAGCAGCTTGCGGGGAGGGGAGACTGAAGCTTTCTTT.

This clonotype has ten or more counts. A read error may account for a junction end that differs from germline. V is TRBV28 and J is TRBJ2-7; no reliable D call. The CDR3 totals 14 residues. Germline V gene data show CDR1 as MDHEN and CDR2 as SYDVKM. CDR3 DNA: TGTGCCAGCAGTCCGCCTGAGACTCGCCTCGAGGAGTACTTC. Its translation: CASSPPETRLEEYF.

At least ten counts were recorded for this clonotype. The rearrangement links TRBV27 to TRBJ2-6; D might be TRBD1 (6 bases). CDR3 length: 16 residues. Germline CDR1 MNHEY, CDR2 SMNVEV (reference sequence). The V and J ends lost 8 bases and 0 bases respectively, with 14 bases between them. In nucleotides, the CDR3 is TGTGCCAGCGGCTGGGACACATCCTCTGGGGCCAACGTCCTGACTTTC. This encodes CASGWDTSSGANVLTF.

This clonotype was counted many times. This rearrangement joins TRBV28 to TRBJ1-1, with 7 bases matching TRBD1. The V segment lost 7 bases and the J segment 6 bases; nucleotides outside the gene matches: 8. Germline V lookup: CDR1 MDHEN, CDR2 SYDVKM. The CDR3 consists of 13 residues. The CDR3 region has the DNA TGTGCCAGCAAGAGGCAGGGGGTCTCTGAAGCTTTCTTT. It codes for CASKRQGVSEAFF.

With respect to this clonotype: One base away lies a much larger clone, so this may be a sequencing read error. V is TRBV19 and J is TRBJ2-3; 7 bases fit TRBD2. This CDR3 has 14 amino acids. Germline assignment: CDR1 LNHDA and CDR2 SQIVND (reference sequence). As DNA, the CDR3 is TGTGCCAGTATTGAAGGCGGGAGCGCAGATGCGCAGTATTTT. Protein product: CASIEGGSADAQYF.

This clonotype was found a few times. The chain couples TRBV5-1 to TRBJ1-6; no reliable D call. Germline CDR1 SGHRS, CDR2 YFSETQ. V lost 0 bases to trimming and J lost 0 bases, with 4 bases between them. The CDR3 runs 15 residues. CDR3 in amino acids: CASSLDRSYNSPLHF. The CDR3 region has the DNA TGCGCCAGCAGCTTGGATCGCTCCTATAATTCACCCCTCCACTTT.

This clonotype was detected many times. This may stem from a read error, because a much larger clone lies one nucleotide away. This sequence joins TRBV11-2 and TRBJ1-1; D remains unclear. CDR3 length: 13 amino acids. Deletions cut 0 bases from V and 1 base from J, with 3 bases between. Germline CDR1 is SGHAT and CDR2 is FQNNGV. CDR3 nucleotide sequence: TGTGCCAGCAGCTTAGAGTGGAACACTGAAGCTTTCTTT. Translated: CASSLEWNTEAFF.

In this sample, this clonotype turned up many times. The chain employs TRBV9 and TRBJ1-1; a weak D match, TRBD1 (6 bases). V was clipped by 6 bases and J by 0 bases, with 12 bases between them. The CDR3 consists of 14 residues. Germline V CDR1 and CDR2: SGDLS, YYNGEE. The CDR3 bases are TGTGCCAGCAACCCGGGGGCCATGAACACTGAAGCTTTCTTT. Its translation is CASNPGAMNTEAFF.

This clonotype was recorded at least ten times. This chain links TRBV27 with TRBJ2-1; D remains unclear. The V end was cut by 0 bases, the J end by 5 bases, with 11 bases between. The CDR3 covers 15 residues. The germline gives CDR1 MNHEY, CDR2 SMNVEV (reference sequence). CDR3 in amino acids: CASSLSPGYDNEQFF. CDR3 nucleotides: TGTGCCAGCAGTTTATCGCCGGGCTACGACAATGAGCAGTTCTTC.

Ten or more counts support this clonotype. V usage is TRBV7-6 and J usage is TRBJ2-3, with D perhaps TRBD2 (5 bases). The CDR3 is made up of 12 amino acids. Trimming pared 5 bases from V and 8 bases from J, leaving 11 bases between. CDR1 SGHVS and CDR2 FNYEAQ come from the germline V gene. CDR3 protein: CASSSPSGTQYF. CDR3 DNA: TGTGCCAGCAGCAGCCCGAGCGGTACGCAGTATTTT.

This clonotype occurred many times. This chain links TRBV20-1 with TRBJ2-7; possible D gene TRBD2, 5 bases. V was pared by 2 bases and J by 2 bases, with 13 bases between. The CDR3 sequence is 14 residues long. Germline V gives CDR1 DFQATT, CDR2 SNEGSKA (reference sequence). The CDR3 spells CSARSGIQTYEQYF. CDR3 coding DNA: TGCAGTGCTAGATCCGGGATTCAGACCTACGAGCAGTACTTC.

The CDR3 loop is CSGSSDRGTELFF. For the CDR3, the DNA is TGCAGCGGAAGTAGTGACAGGGGTACGGAGCTGTTTTTT. J is TRBJ2-2 and V is TRBV29-1; TRBD1 aligns across 8 bases. The CDR3 has 13 residues. Germline V gives CDR1 SQVTM, CDR2 ANQGSEA. V shed 7 bases, J shed 10 bases, and the junction held 11 bases outside the gene matches.

This clonotype has ten or more counts. CDR3 region: CASSGVREFNEQFF. CDR3 in DNA: TGTGCCAGTAGTGGGGTACGGGAGTTCAATGAGCAGTTCTTC. This rearrangement joins TRBV19 to TRBJ2-1; a possible D gene is TRBD2 (6 bases). This CDR3 is 14 amino acids long. Deletions cut 5 bases from V and 6 bases from J, with 14 bases between. Germline V gene lookup returns CDR1 LNHDA and CDR2 SQIVND (reference sequence).

The sample holds many counts of this clonotype. The chain carries TRBV12-3 or TRBV12-4 and TRBJ1-6; D uncertain. The CDR3 loop spans 15 amino acids. The V end was cut by 3 bases, the J end by 10 bases, with 16 bases between. DNA for the CDR3: TGTGCCAGCAGTTTCCCGGGTCTGGCTGGGTCACCCCTCCACTTT. It translates to CASSFPGLAGSPLHF.

At least ten counts were recorded for this clonotype. The rearrangement uses TRBV7-2 and TRBJ2-7; D uncertain. The CDR3 has 14 residues. CDR1 is SGHTA, CDR2 FQGNSA, per germline. V was pared by 6 bases and J by 0 bases, with 12 bases between. The CDR3 nucleotides are TGTGCCAGCAGACTATCCCGAAGCTCCTACGAGCAGTACTTC. It encodes CASRLSRSSYEQYF.

The CDR3 DNA sequence: TGTGCCATCACCTTCGACCTGACAGGTGGCTACACCTTC. Its protein product is CAITFDLTGGYTF. The chain uses TRBV10-3 and TRBJ1-2, with a possible D match to TRBD1 (6 bases). The germline V gene encodes CDR1 ENHRY and CDR2 SYGVKD. With 7 bases removed from V and 7 bases from J, the gap between germline ends came to 16 bases. The CDR3 totals 13 residues.

This clonotype was detected ten times or more. The chain has TRBV14 and TRBJ2-1; 11 positions match TRBD1. Trimming took 1 base from V and 12 from J; bases not matched to a gene: 8. Germline V gene data show CDR1 as SGHDN and CDR2 as FVKESK. The CDR3 contains 15 residues. The CDR3 region is CASSQVGGTGGRQFF. DNA of the CDR3: TGTGCCAGCAGCCAAGTTGGTGGGACAGGGGGAAGGCAGTTCTTC.

This clonotype was recorded many times. In DNA form, the CDR3 reads TGTGCCAGCAGTTTACCGGGACAGAGTGGTGGGGCCAACGTCCTGACTTTC. Its protein is CASSLPGQSGGANVLTF. This sequence joins TRBV28 and TRBJ2-6; 7 bases are a match to TRBD1. J gave up 3 bases and V 2 bases, and 7 bases lay outside the gene matches. This CDR3 has 17 residues. Per germline, CDR1 MDHEN and CDR2 SYDVKM.

J is TRBJ2-5 and V is TRBV20-1; 11 bases are a match to TRBD2. Germline loops: CDR1 DFQATT, CDR2 SNEGSKA (reference sequence). This CDR3 region has 14 residues. The junction had 4 bases not matched to a gene; V was cut back by 2 bases and J by 5 bases. The CDR3 DNA reads as TGCAGTGCTAGACGTAGCGGGGGGGCGGAGACCCAGTACTTC. It yields the protein CSARRSGGAETQYF.

Many counts were recorded for this clonotype. The chain links TRBV9 to TRBJ1-6; D is perhaps TRBD1 (6 bases). Germline CDR1 is SGDLS and CDR2 is YYNGEE. This CDR3 spans 14 amino acids. The V end lost 0 bases, the J end lost 8 bases, and 9 bases lay between the germline ends. The CDR3 region has the DNA TGTGCCAGCAGCGTAGCAGGGGTGGATTCACCCCTCCACTTT. Translating gives CASSVAGVDSPLHF.